Presented here are 24 T cell receptor beta chains from one specimen sequenced in a study of blood T cell repertoires in COVID-19. Assay: immunoSEQ multiplex PCR; the TCRdb copy retains only in-frame clones and omits some. The table has 45,000 or so clones, 60% to 80% seen once. The source material was peripheral blood. The receptors come from a man aged 65-85 years with acute or convalescent COVID-19.

This chain connects TRBV9 to TRBJ1-1; no reliable D call. The germline CDR1 and CDR2 sequences are SGDLS and YYNGEE. V was shortened by 4 bases and J by 1 base, with 11 bases between the two germline ends. The CDR3 is 14 residues long. This CDR3 is CASSPREANTEAFF. The CDR3 nucleotides are TGTGCCAGCAGCCCCCGGGAAGCGAACACTGAAGCTTTCTTT.

V usage is TRBV3-1 (or the pseudogene TRBV3-2) and J usage is TRBJ2-3; D is unclear. The CDR3 runs to 17 residues. Germline lookup yields CDR1 LGHDT and CDR2 YNNKEL (reference sequence). V was clipped by 0 bases and J by 4 bases, with 17 bases between them. As DNA, the CDR3 is TGTGCCAGCAGCCAAGATCACTCCTTAGTCCGCGCAGATACGCAGTATTTT. This translates into CASSQDHSLVRADTQYF.

The chain recombines TRBV5-1 with TRBJ1-6; D is perhaps TRBD1 (5 bases). Germline V gene sequence: CDR1 SGHRS, CDR2 YFSETQ. The CDR3 length is 13 residues. Trimming left V 0 bases short and J 9 bases short, with 7 bases between. CDR3 region: CASSLATVSPLHF. The CDR3 nucleotides read TGCGCCAGCAGCTTGGCGACAGTTTCACCCCTCCACTTT.

This clone was seen only a few times. The rearrangement joins TRBV7-2 to TRBJ2-3, with 7 bases lining up with TRBD2. With 4 bases clipped from V and 3 bases from J, the junction kept 4 bases outside the gene matches. Germline assignment: CDR1 SGHTA and CDR2 FQGNSA. The CDR3 has 14 amino acids. The chain's CDR3 is CASSYEGGTDTQYF. DNA of the CDR3: TGTGCCAGCAGCTACGAGGGAGGGACAGATACGCAGTATTTT.

In this sample, this clone turned up once. V usage is TRBV3-1 (or the pseudogene TRBV3-2) and J usage is TRBJ1-3; 8 bases line up with TRBD1. Looked up from germline, CDR1 is LGHDT and CDR2 is YNNKEL (reference sequence). This CDR3 region has 17 residues. The V and J ends lost 4 bases and 0 bases, in that order; junction bases with no gene match: 8. CDR3 loop: CASSRHRGTRSGNTIYF. In DNA, the CDR3 is TGTGCCAGCAGCCGCCACAGGGGGACCCGCTCTGGAAACACCATATATTTT.

The J gene is TRBJ2-7, the V gene TRBV18; 8 bases match TRBD1. The ends lost 0 bases at V and 0 bases at J; junction bases unmatched: 4. Germline lookup yields CDR1 KGHSH and CDR2 LQKENI. This CDR3 has 16 residues. Here the CDR3 DNA reads TGTGCCAGCTCACCACCGGACAGGGAGAGCTCCTACGAGCAGTACTTC. Protein sequence: CASSPPDRESSYEQYF.

This clone was recorded a few times. The CDR3 region has the DNA TGTGCCAGCAGTTACAGTCCGGGGGGCTCCTACAATGAGCAGTTCTTC. Encoded protein: CASSYSPGGSYNEQFF. The chain is built from TRBV6-5 and TRBJ2-1; 7 bases fit TRBD2. Germline V gives CDR1 MNHEY, CDR2 SVGAGI. Trimming removed 2 bases from V and 0 bases from J; junction bases left unmatched: 4. The CDR3 covers 16 residues.

V is TRBV12-3 or TRBV12-4 and J is TRBJ1-2; D remains unclear. Trimming removed 6 bases at V and 7 bases at J, with 15 bases between. The CDR3 loop spans 13 amino acids. This CDR3 is CASSPGAGRGYTF. CDR3 DNA sequence: TGTGCCAGCAGCCCGGGAGCGGGCCGTGGCTACACCTTC.

J is TRBJ2-2 and V is TRBV28; the D gene is possibly TRBD2 (6 bases). CDR1 and CDR2 (germline): MDHEN, SYDVKM. The V end was cut by 8 bases, the J end by 7 bases, with 17 bases between. This CDR3 spans 14 amino acids. The CDR3 is CASEPGGRGGELFF. Written as DNA, the CDR3 is TGTGCCAGCGAGCCCGGGGGTAGAGGCGGGGAGCTGTTTTTT.

The gene calls are TRBV10-3 and TRBJ2-5; TRBD2 is a possible D gene (7 bases). V was trimmed by 5 bases and J by 5 bases, leaving 12 bases between them. The CDR3 sequence is 13 residues long. Germline CDR1 is ENHRY and CDR2 is SYGVKD. The DNA of the CDR3 is TGTGCCATCAGTAGGGGGGGGCTTGAGACCCAGTACTTC. Translation gives CAISRGGLETQYF.

The chain employs TRBV20-1 and TRBJ2-3; D is perhaps TRBD1 (5 bases). Per germline, CDR1 DFQATT and CDR2 SNEGSKA (reference sequence). V lost 3 bases and J 0 bases, leaving 13 bases between the germline ends. The CDR3 spans 15 residues. In DNA, the CDR3 is TGCAGTGCTAGTTACAGGTGGTCTAGCACAGATACGCAGTATTTT. This encodes CSASYRWSSTDTQYF.

This clone was counted between two and nine times. The chain employs TRBV6-2 or TRBV6-3 and TRBJ1-2; 7 nucleotides agree with TRBD1. The germline V gene has CDR1 MNHEY and CDR2 SVGEGT. This CDR3 is 11 amino acids long. Trimming cost V 6 bases and J 13 bases; bases outside gene matches: 8. The CDR3 coding sequence is TGTGCCAGCAGCCCGCGGACAGGATTCACCTTC. Translating it yields CASSPRTGFTF.

This clone was picked up one time. V usage is TRBV6-2 or TRBV6-3 and J usage is TRBJ2-7, with 7 positions matching TRBD2. The CDR3 sequence is 16 residues long. In germline, CDR1 is MNHEY, CDR2 SVGEGT. With 6 bases clipped from V and 2 bases from J, the junction kept 13 bases outside the gene matches. CDR3: CASSLLPLAGPYEQYF. The CDR3 DNA sequence: TGTGCCAGCAGCTTACTACCTTTAGCGGGCCCCTACGAGCAGTACTTC.

This clone was picked up one time. V usage is TRBV6-6 and J usage is TRBJ2-2; 11 bases are shared with TRBD2. The CDR3 extends over 14 amino acids. Unmatched junction bases numbered 4, after V lost 8 bases and J lost 5 bases. CDR1 and CDR2 from the germline V gene are MNHNY and SVGAGI (reference sequence). This CDR3 reads CASGLAGGTGELFF. DNA for the CDR3: TGTGCCAGCGGCTTAGCGGGGGGGACCGGGGAGCTGTTTTTT.

The chain uses TRBV28 and TRBJ1-2; TRBD1 might be the D (6 bases). This CDR3 region has 17 residues. V gave up 6 bases and J gave up 0 bases, with 20 bases separating them. Germline V gene lookup returns CDR1 MDHEN and CDR2 SYDVKM. Written as DNA, the CDR3 is TGTGCCAGCAGACCAAGGGGGTTTCGCATTTCTAACTATGGCTACACCTTC. Its protein product is CASRPRGFRISNYGYTF.

This clone showed up just a few times. V usage is TRBV4-3 and J usage is TRBJ2-3; 8 bases are a match to TRBD1. In germline, CDR1 is LGHNA, CDR2 YSLEER. The CDR3 contains 17 residues. The ends lost 2 bases at V and 2 bases at J; junction bases unmatched: 9. The CDR3 region is CASSQRLTGGPTDTQYF. In nucleotides, the CDR3 is TGCGCCAGCAGCCAACGTCTTACAGGGGGTCCCACAGATACGCAGTATTTT.

The gene calls are TRBV7-8 and TRBJ1-5; no clear D gene. CDR1 and CDR2 (germline): SGHVS, FQNEAQ. Trimming left V 1 base short and J 8 bases short, with 9 bases between. CDR3 size: 13 residues. Here the CDR3 reads CASSLGPGKPQHF. Here the CDR3 DNA reads TGTGCCAGCAGCTTAGGCCCGGGTAAGCCCCAGCATTTT.

A few counts support this clone. The chain links TRBV7-2 to TRBJ2-5, with 7 positions matching TRBD2. Germline V gene data show CDR1 as SGHTA and CDR2 as FQGNSA. The CDR3 runs to 13 residues. The J segment lost 6 bases and the V segment lost 5 bases, leaving 6 bases of the junction unmatched. For the CDR3, the DNA is TGTGCCAGCAGCCTTGGACTAGGAAAGACCCAGTACTTC. It is translated as CASSLGLGKTQYF.

The CDR3 reads CASSPTLGQASYGYTF. CDR3 nucleotide sequence: TGTGCCAGCAGTCCTACCTTGGGACAGGCAAGCTATGGCTACACCTTC. This chain connects TRBV2 to TRBJ1-2; 8 nucleotides agree with TRBD1. The CDR3 contains 16 residues. Germline V lookup: CDR1 SNHLY, CDR2 FYNNEI. The trim removed 5 bases at V and 4 bases at J, leaving 12 bases unmatched.

The V and J genes are TRBV5-5 and TRBJ1-5, with 8 bases matching TRBD1. The germline CDR1 and CDR2 sequences are SGHKS and YYEKEE (reference sequence). V lost 7 bases to trimming and J lost 4 bases; unmatched junction nucleotides: 4. The length of the CDR3 is 13 residues. For the CDR3, the DNA is TGTGCCAGCGACAGGGGCCCGAATCAGCCCCAGCATTTT. The encoded protein is CASDRGPNQPQHF. Combining the CDR3 with reference TRBV5-5 and TRBJ1-5 gives the whole variable domain DAGVTQSPTHLIKTRGQQVTLRCSPISGHKSVSWYQQVLGQGPQFIFQYYEKEERGRGNFPDRFSARQFPNYSSELNVNALLLGDSALYLCASDRGPNQPQHFGDGTRLSIL.

This chain links TRBV5-6 with TRBJ1-2, with a possible D match to TRBD1 (5 bases). Trimming removed 4 bases at V and 8 bases at J, with 18 bases between. The V gene's germline CDR1 is SGHDT and CDR2 YYEEEE. There are 14 residues in the CDR3. The CDR3 DNA sequence: TGTGCCAGCAGCCGACAGATTCAGGGAAGAGGCTACACCTTC. Protein product: CASSRQIQGRGYTF.

This clone was recorded only once. This chain joins TRBV18 and TRBJ1-2, with D perhaps matching TRBD1 (5 bases). V shed 2 bases and J shed 7 bases, with 11 bases lying between them. Looked up from germline, CDR1 is KGHSH and CDR2 is LQKENI. This CDR3 contains 13 residues. The CDR3 spells CASSPNRNGGYTF. DNA of the CDR3: TGTGCCAGCTCACCAAACAGGAACGGTGGCTACACCTTC.

This sequence joins TRBV3-1 (or the pseudogene TRBV3-2) and TRBJ1-2, with 10 bases lining up with TRBD1. Germline assignment: CDR1 LGHDT and CDR2 YNNKEL (reference sequence). The CDR3 consists of 15 residues. Losses at the gene ends were 4 bases for V and 5 bases for J; bases not matched to a gene: 7. The CDR3: CASSPGTGVAYGYTF. The CDR3 DNA reads as TGTGCCAGCAGCCCTGGGACAGGGGTAGCGTATGGCTACACCTTC.

In its sample, this clone was seen once. The genes are TRBV21-1 and TRBJ2-1; the D call of TRBD1 is as the table states it, not checked on the DNA. TRBV21-1 is tagged as a pseudogene. CDR3 length: 15 residues. CDR3 coding DNA: TGTGCCAGCAGCAAAGGGGACAGGGGTCCCAATGAGCAGTTCTTC. Translating gives CASSKGDRGPNEQFF.